The 16 T cell receptor beta chains presented below share a single source sample, sequenced in a study of shared clonotypes between healthy human individuals. Method: immunoSEQ multiplex PCR; TCRdb's copy keeps in-frame clones and lacks some. The sample lists roughly 2.2 million clones, roughly 93% seen once, with about 0.41% in the top ten. The material sequenced was naive CD4+ T cells from PBMCs. Sample subset: CD45RA+ positively selected. These receptor sequences come from a man between 18 and 29 years old in good health. Some clones in this sample may be carry-over from other donors' samples.

The rearrangement joins TRBV6-5 to TRBJ1-1, with D uncertain. Trimming removed 3 bases at V and 1 base at J, with 12 bases between. Germline values: CDR1 MNHEY, CDR2 SVGAGI. This CDR3 comprises 15 residues. The CDR3 loop reads CASSYDAAPNTEAFF. CDR3 sequence (DNA): TGTGCCAGCAGTTATGATGCGGCCCCGAACACTGAAGCTTTCTTT.

J is TRBJ2-1 and V is TRBV28, with 12 nucleotides matching TRBD2. J was trimmed by 0 bases and V by 8 bases; bases with no gene match: 8. The length of the CDR3 is 17 residues. Looked up from germline, CDR1 is MDHEN and CDR2 is SYDVKM. The CDR3: CASAGLAGSSSYNEQFF. CDR3 bases: TGTGCCAGCGCCGGACTAGCGGGATCTAGCTCCTACAATGAGCAGTTCTTC.

The genes are TRBV7-3 and TRBJ2-5, with D maybe TRBD1 (6 bases). Trimming left V 6 bases short and J 5 bases short, with 19 bases between. In germline, CDR1 is SGHTA, CDR2 FQGTGA. This CDR3 region has 15 residues. The CDR3 loop reads CASSSGQPGGETQYF. CDR3 bases: TGTGCCAGCAGTTCTGGACAGCCCGGCGGGGAGACCCAGTACTTC.

Points on this clone: Additional DNA sequences in this sample encode the identical CDR3. The rearrangement links TRBV11-2 to TRBJ2-7, with D possibly matching TRBD2 (6 bases). The ends were cut back, 1 base at V and 1 base at J, with 8 bases in the middle. Germline V gene lookup returns CDR1 SGHAT and CDR2 FQNNGV. This CDR3 spans 14 amino acids. CDR3 in DNA: TGTGCCAGCAGCTTAGTGCGGGGTTCCTACGAGCAGTACTTC. The encoded protein is CASSLVRGSYEQYF.

This chain joins TRBV28 and TRBJ1-5; D gene ambiguous. The ends were cut back, 5 bases at V and 0 bases at J, with 11 bases in the middle. There are 15 residues in the CDR3. Germline values: CDR1 MDHEN, CDR2 SYDVKM. For the CDR3, the DNA is TGTGCCAGCAGTGATAGGAGGTATAGCAATCAGCCCCAGCATTTT. This sequence encodes CASSDRRYSNQPQHF.

The V gene is TRBV5-1, the J gene TRBJ1-2; D is unresolved. In germline, CDR1 is SGHRS, CDR2 YFSETQ. CDR3 length: 14 residues. V lost 0 bases to trimming and J lost 7 bases, with 13 bases between them. The chain's CDR3 is CASSLGNFSSGYTF. The CDR3 DNA reads TGCGCCAGCAGCTTGGGGAATTTTAGTTCTGGCTACACCTTC.

The chain joins TRBV7-6 to TRBJ1-3; TRBD1 agrees at 11 bases. CDR1 SGHVS and CDR2 FNYEAQ come from the germline V gene. The V gene end was trimmed by 5 bases and the J gene end by 7 bases; junction bases not matched to a gene: 4. The CDR3 is 14 amino acids. The CDR3, as DNA: TGTGCCAGCAGCGAAAGGGACAGGGGGAACACCATATATTTT. It translates to CASSERDRGNTIYF.

To note about this clone: Other DNA sequences within the sample encode an identical CDR3. The chain is built from TRBV5-1 and TRBJ2-1; 8 nucleotides line up with TRBD2. From germline, CDR1 is SGHRS and CDR2 YFSETQ. The CDR3 is 15 residues long. V lost 0 bases, J lost 1 base, and 0 bases stayed unmatched. The CDR3 DNA follows: TGCGCCAGCAGCTTGGTAGCGGGATCCTACAATGAGCAGTTCTTC. Translated, it gives CASSLVAGSYNEQFF.

The V call is TRBV9, the J call TRBJ2-1; 10 bases map to TRBD2. This CDR3 is built from 17 residues. The germline gives CDR1 SGDLS, CDR2 YYNGEE. J was trimmed by 5 bases and V by 1 base; bases with no gene match: 9. The CDR3 loop reads CASSVSSPTSGNNEQFF. As DNA, the CDR3 is TGTGCCAGCAGCGTATCCTCCCCTACTAGCGGGAACAATGAGCAGTTCTTC. Variable domain in full (rest from reference TRBV9 and TRBJ2-1): DSGVTQTPKHLITATGQRVTLRCSPRSGDLSVYWYQQSLDQGLQFLIQYYNGEERAKGNILERFSAQQFPDLHSELNLSSLELGDSALYFCASSVSSPTSGNNEQFFGPGTRLTVL.

The rearrangement uses TRBV5-1 and TRBJ2-3; TRBD1 agrees at 10 bases. Germline loops: CDR1 SGHRS, CDR2 YFSETQ. This CDR3 has 17 amino acids. V shed 0 bases, J shed 3 bases, and the junction held 7 bases outside the gene matches. The CDR3 region has the DNA TGCGCCAGCAGCTTGGTGCGACAGGGGGCAGGGACAGATACGCAGTATTTT. This translates into CASSLVRQGAGTDTQYF.

Regarding this clone: Other DNA sequences from this sample encode an identical CDR3 as well. The CDR3 loop reads CASSLRANTEAFF. DNA of the CDR3: TGTGCCAGCAGTTTAAGAGCGAACACTGAAGCTTTCTTT. The chain employs TRBV6-6 and TRBJ1-1; D call uncertain. CDR1 is MNHNY, CDR2 SVGAGI, per germline (reference sequence). Trimming pared 4 bases from V and 1 base from J, leaving 7 bases between. The CDR3 is 13 residues long.

The chain recombines TRBV10-3 with TRBJ2-7, with TRBD2 matching 7 bases. The CDR3 loop spans 13 amino acids. Trimming took 2 bases from V and 3 from J; bases not matched to a gene: 1. Germline CDR1 is ENHRY and CDR2 is SYGVKD. The CDR3 region is CAISEREDYEQYF. The CDR3 bases are TGTGCCATCAGTGAGCGGGAGGACTACGAGCAGTACTTC.

The chain recombines TRBV9 with TRBJ1-3, with unresolved D. The germline CDR1 and CDR2 sequences are SGDLS and YYNGEE. V was shortened by 4 bases and J by 8 bases, with 19 bases between the two germline ends. The CDR3 loop spans 15 amino acids. The CDR3 spells CASSTGPRTRDTIYF. CDR3 nucleotides: TGTGCCAGCAGCACCGGGCCAAGGACGCGGGACACCATATATTTT.

In regard to this clone: Other DNA sequences from this sample encode an identical CDR3 as well. The chain has TRBV28 and TRBJ2-2, with TRBD2 identical over 7 bases. The CDR3 has 15 residues. The ends lost 6 bases at V and 1 base at J; junction bases unmatched: 5. From germline, CDR1 is MDHEN and CDR2 SYDVKM. CDR3 protein: CASRRTGGNTGELFF. The CDR3 DNA reads as TGTGCCAGCAGGCGAACGGGAGGGAACACCGGGGAGCTGTTTTTT.

This chain links TRBV19 with TRBJ1-1; a weak D match, TRBD1 (6 bases). The CDR3 consists of 14 residues. In germline, CDR1 is LNHDA, CDR2 SQIVND (reference sequence). Trimming pared 6 bases from V and 3 bases from J, leaving 14 bases between. CDR3 nucleotide sequence: TGTGCCAGTAGCACCTCAGGGGTGTACACTGAAGCTTTCTTT. Translated: CASSTSGVYTEAFF.

In regard to this clone: The same CDR3 arises from other DNA sequences in this sample as well. The chain combines TRBV11-3 with TRBJ1-3; no definite D call. V lost 6 bases and J lost 3, with 9 bases in between. This CDR3 is 13 amino acids long. Germline CDR1 SGHNT, CDR2 YENEEA. The CDR3, as DNA: TGTGCCAGCAGTAAGAGGGATGGAAACACCATATATTTT. Encoded protein: CASSKRDGNTIYF.